These 2 T cell receptor beta chains were sequenced from one sample in a study of blood T cell repertoires in COVID-19. Method: immunoSEQ multiplex PCR; TCRdb's copy keeps in-frame clones and lacks some. Of around 46,000 clones in the sample, around 87% were seen once. The specimen was peripheral blood. The source of these receptors is a woman of 80 years or more with COVID-19, enrolled during active disease.

V and J are TRBV28 and TRBJ2-7; TRBD2 might be the D (5 bases). The CDR3 totals 15 residues. V was clipped by 5 bases and J by 2 bases, with 16 bases between them. The germline V gene has CDR1 MDHEN and CDR2 SYDVKM. This chain's CDR3 is CASSPRGAATYEQYF. CDR3 nucleotides: TGTGCCAGCAGTCCCCGGGGAGCGGCCACCTACGAGCAGTACTTC.

V gene TRBV6-1 combines with J gene TRBJ2-5; weak D call: TRBD1 (5 bases). Trimming pared 0 bases from V and 1 base from J, leaving 9 bases between. The CDR3 runs to 15 residues. The V gene's germline CDR1 is MNHNS and CDR2 SASEGT. The CDR3 bases are TGTGCCAGCAGTGAAGCGGGGCCGGGCCAAGAGACCCAGTACTTC. Translation gives CASSEAGPGQETQYF.